This T cell receptor beta chain comes out of a study of blood T cell repertoires in COVID-19. In the authors' workflow: Researchers report that nucleated cell counts were estimated from reference gene primer amplification. Libraries were prepared by immunoSEQ multiplex PCR; TCRdb keeps only in-frame clonotypes and omits some of them. For V, J and clone size, that table is used; D and trimming come from the DNA. The data contain 100,000 to 150,000 clones, around four fifths of them singletons. Germline V gene data show CDR1 as SGHKS and CDR2 as YYEKEE (reference sequence). V lost 0 bases and J lost 6, with 7 bases in between. The CDR3 totals 12 residues.

The rearrangement links TRBV5-5 to TRBJ2-7; D is possibly TRBD1 (6 bases). This receptor was taken from a man aged 60 to 75 with acute or convalescent COVID-19. The sample taken for sequencing was peripheral blood. The CDR3 reads CASSLVGAEQYF. Written as DNA, the CDR3 is TGTGCCAGCAGCTTGGTGGGGGCCGAGCAGTACTTC.